The 30 T cell receptor beta chains given below trace back to one sample, sequenced in a study of blood T cell repertoires in COVID-19. Assay: immunoSEQ multiplex PCR; the TCRdb copy retains only in-frame clones and omits some. This table holds 130,000 to 150,000 clones, 84% found once. The material sequenced was PBMCs or T cells enriched from blood (not recorded which). These receptors all come from a woman aged 45-65 years who had been exposed to COVID-19.

This clone was detected a few times. This chain connects TRBV9 to TRBJ2-3, with 7 bases aligning to TRBD2. The germline V gene encodes CDR1 SGDLS and CDR2 YYNGEE. Trimming at V came to 0 bases and at J to 4 bases, leaving 2 bases not matched to a gene. The CDR3 length is 14 residues. The CDR3 region is CASSVGTRADTQYF. CDR3 DNA sequence: TGTGCCAGCAGCGTAGGGACTAGGGCAGATACGCAGTATTTT.

The rearrangement links TRBV5-1 to TRBJ2-5, with D perhaps matching TRBD2 (6 bases). The CDR3 runs to 14 residues. V was cut by 3 bases and J by 5 bases, with 14 bases left in between. Germline V gene lookup returns CDR1 SGHRS and CDR2 YFSETQ. CDR3 nucleotides: TGCGCCAGCAGCTCCGGCGGGATAGGGGAGACCCAGTACTTC. It yields the protein CASSSGGIGETQYF.

The chain links TRBV7-8 to TRBJ1-6; D may be TRBD1 (6 bases). The germline V gene has CDR1 SGHVS and CDR2 FQNEAQ. The V end was cut by 3 bases, the J end by 0 bases, with 12 bases between. The CDR3 spans 17 residues. The DNA of the CDR3 is TGTGCCAGCAGCTTCCGACAGGAGCGCTCCTATAATTCACCCCTCCACTTT. Its translation: CASSFRQERSYNSPLHF.

The chain combines TRBV18 with TRBJ1-1; TRBD1 matches at 10 bases. Germline CDR1 is KGHSH and CDR2 is LQKENI. The CDR3 has 15 residues. The ends lost 7 bases at V and 1 base at J; junction bases unmatched: 6. The CDR3 loop is CASFLRTGGNTEAFF. The CDR3 DNA reads as TGTGCCAGCTTTCTCCGGACAGGGGGGAACACTGAAGCTTTCTTT.

The gene calls are TRBV6-5 and TRBJ2-7; 8 bases line up with TRBD1. Germline CDR1 and CDR2: MNHEY and SVGAGI. V lost 0 bases and J lost 0; bases outside the gene matches: 4. There are 16 residues in the CDR3. Here the CDR3 reads CASSYSPTGDSYEQYF. In nucleotides, the CDR3 is TGTGCCAGCAGTTACTCCCCGACAGGGGACTCCTACGAGCAGTACTTC.

The rearrangement joins TRBV5-6 to TRBJ1-2, with D unresolved. The V gene's germline CDR1 is SGHDT and CDR2 YYEEEE. This CDR3 has 12 amino acids. V lost 1 base and J lost 4, with 5 bases in between. The CDR3 is CASSLSGYGYTF. The CDR3 coding sequence is TGTGCCAGCAGCTTGTCAGGCTATGGCTACACCTTC.

This chain joins TRBV5-4 and TRBJ2-3; 11 nucleotides match TRBD2. The V gene's germline CDR1 is SGHNT and CDR2 YYREEE (reference sequence). The length of the CDR3 is 16 residues. Trimming took 2 bases from V and 6 from J; bases not matched to a gene: 8. The CDR3 is CASSLGLAGGLDTQYF. The DNA for the CDR3 is TGTGCCAGCAGCTTAGGGCTAGCGGGGGGTCTGGATACGCAGTATTTT.

V is TRBV9 and J is TRBJ1-6; D is uncertain. Germline lookup yields CDR1 SGDLS and CDR2 YYNGEE. This CDR3 spans 15 amino acids. V was shortened by 0 bases and J by 13 bases, with 17 bases between the two germline ends. CDR3 nucleotides: TGTGCCAGCAGCGTAGGAGTGCCCGAACGAGAGCCCCTCCACTTT. It is translated as CASSVGVPEREPLHF.

The chain has TRBV7-8 and TRBJ2-2, with D maybe TRBD2 (6 bases). With 0 bases removed from V and 4 bases from J, the gap between germline ends came to 6 bases. Germline loops: CDR1 SGHVS, CDR2 FQNEAQ. This CDR3 is built from 14 residues. The CDR3 DNA follows: TGTGCCAGCAGCTTAGCGGGGGGCACCGGGGAGCTGTTTTTT. Translation: CASSLAGGTGELFF. Drawing the rest from reference TRBV7-8 and TRBJ2-2, the complete variable domain is GAGVSQSPRYKVAKRGQDVALRCDPISGHVSLFWYQQALGQGPEFLTYFQNEAQLDKSGLPSDRFFAERPEGSVSTLKIQRTQQEDSAVYLCASSLAGGTGELFFGEGSRLTVL.

This clone was seen a single time. This rearrangement joins TRBV19 to TRBJ1-2, with a possible D match to TRBD1 (6 bases). Germline V CDR1 and CDR2: LNHDA, SQIVND (reference sequence). V gave up 6 bases and J gave up 0 bases, with 8 bases separating them. This CDR3 contains 13 residues. The CDR3 DNA reads TGTGCCAGTAGCAGACAGGCTAACTATGGCTACACCTTC. It codes for CASSRQANYGYTF.

This clone is a singleton in its sample. The chain employs TRBV6-2 or TRBV6-3 and TRBJ2-5; D remains unclear. Germline V gene lookup returns CDR1 MNHEY and CDR2 SVGEGT. The CDR3 is 13 amino acids. V lost 7 bases and J lost 5, with 14 bases in between. CDR3 DNA: TGTGCCAGCATCCCGGGCCCTCGGGAGACCCAGTACTTC. This gives the protein CASIPGPRETQYF.

The chain recombines TRBV19 with TRBJ1-1; 10 bases agree with TRBD1. The CDR3 extends over 12 amino acids. Looked up from germline, CDR1 is LNHDA and CDR2 is SQIVND (reference sequence). The V gene end was trimmed by 6 bases and the J gene end by 11 bases; junction bases not matched to a gene: 6. CDR3 region: CASSDRGRFAFF. Here the CDR3 DNA reads TGTGCCAGTAGCGACAGGGGGCGGTTCGCTTTCTTT. Filled out from reference TRBV19 and TRBJ1-1, the complete variable domain reads DGGITQSPKYLFRKEGQNVTLSCEQNLNHDAMYWYRQDPGQGLRLIYYSQIVNDFQKGDIAEGYSVSREKKESFPLTVTSAQKNPTAFYLCASSDRGRFAFFGQGTRLTVV.

The CDR3 region is CASSRGQGAGEKLFF. The CDR3 nucleotides are TGTGCCAGCAGCCGTGGACAGGGCGCAGGTGAAAAACTGTTTTTT. This chain joins TRBV2 and TRBJ1-4; the match to TRBD1 covers 8 bases. J lost 7 bases, V lost 6 bases, and 10 bases had no gene match. CDR1 is SNHLY, CDR2 FYNNEI, per germline. This CDR3 has 15 amino acids.

This sequence joins TRBV5-1 and TRBJ1-1; D perhaps matches TRBD1 (5 bases). Trimming removed 1 base at V and 10 bases at J, with 20 bases between. This CDR3 region has 15 residues. CDR1 SGHRS and CDR2 YFSETQ come from the germline V gene. The DNA of the CDR3 is TGCGCCAGCAGCTTGTCCCTAGGACCCCTTAGGGGAGCTTTCTTT. Translated, it gives CASSLSLGPLRGAFF.

This chain joins TRBV19 and TRBJ1-5; D is perhaps TRBD1 (5 bases). V was cut by 5 bases and J by 0 bases, with 14 bases left in between. The CDR3 extends over 16 amino acids. Germline values: CDR1 LNHDA, CDR2 SQIVND (reference sequence). Here the CDR3 reads CASSETATYSNQPQHF. The CDR3 DNA reads as TGTGCCAGTAGTGAGACAGCAACTTATAGCAATCAGCCCCAGCATTTT.

V usage is TRBV5-6 and J usage is TRBJ1-1; D might be TRBD1 (5 bases). Germline CDR1 SGHDT, CDR2 YYEEEE. V shed 5 bases and J shed 4 bases, with 15 bases lying between them. This CDR3 contains 14 residues. The CDR3 bases are TGTGCCAGCAGTCGAGGGACTTGGGGCACTGAAGCTTTCTTT. This gives the protein CASSRGTWGTEAFF. The full variable domain, in which reference TRBV5-6 and TRBJ1-1 provide the parts outside the CDR3, is DAGVTQSPTHLIKTRGQQVTLRCSPKSGHDTVSWYQQALGQGPQFIFQYYEEEERQRGNFPDRFSGHQFPNYSSELNVNALLLGDSALYLCASSRGTWGTEAFFGQGTRLTVV.

The genes are TRBV9 and TRBJ2-5; 9 bases are shared with TRBD2. V was clipped by 0 bases and J by 1 base; unmatched bases: 7. This CDR3 has 17 amino acids. The germline CDR1 and CDR2 sequences are SGDLS and YYNGEE. The DNA of the CDR3 is TGTGCCAGCAGCGTAGGGGATAGCGGGGGAACCCAAGAGACCCAGTACTTC. Translating it yields CASSVGDSGGTQETQYF.

The J gene is TRBJ1-3, the V gene TRBV27; no definite D call. Germline V gives CDR1 MNHEY, CDR2 SMNVEV (reference sequence). The V end was cut by 6 bases, the J end by 0 bases, with 9 bases between. The CDR3 is 14 residues long. CDR3 nucleotide sequence: TGTGCCAGCAGACCCCGGGGCTCTGGAAACACCATATATTTT. It is translated as CASRPRGSGNTIYF.

This clone has more than one count but fewer than ten. This chain uses TRBV12-3 or TRBV12-4 with TRBJ2-7; a weak D match, TRBD1 (6 bases). The V end lost 5 bases, the J end lost 3 bases, and 11 bases lay between the germline ends. The CDR3 loop spans 13 amino acids. The CDR3 nucleotides read TGTGCCAGCAGTAAGGGGACAATCTACGAGCAGTACTTC. Protein sequence: CASSKGTIYEQYF.

This clone occurred a few times. CDR3 amino acids: CASSLLPGLVGIQYF. DNA of the CDR3: TGTGCCAGCAGCCTTTTACCGGGACTAGTTGGCATTCAGTACTTC. J is TRBJ2-4 and V is TRBV7-9; the match to TRBD2 covers 8 bases. The CDR3 has 15 amino acids. CDR1 SEHNR and CDR2 FQNEAQ come from the germline V gene (reference sequence). Unmatched junction bases numbered 12, after V lost 5 bases and J lost 9 bases. Supplemented by reference TRBV7-9 and TRBJ2-4, the full variable domain reads DTGVSQNPRHKITKRGQNVTFRCDPISEHNRLYWYRQTLGQGPEFLTYFQNEAQLEKSRLLSDRFSAERPKGSFSTLEIQRTEQGDSAMYLCASSLLPGLVGIQYFGAGTRLSVL.

The chain has TRBV9 and TRBJ2-1; 7 bases map to TRBD2. V lost 3 bases, J lost 6 bases, and 9 bases stayed unmatched. The CDR3 sequence is 15 residues long. Per the germline V gene, CDR1 is SGDLS and CDR2 is YYNGEE. CDR3 region: CASSGSGRTSNEQFF. Written as DNA, the CDR3 is TGTGCCAGCAGCGGTAGCGGGCGCACCTCCAATGAGCAGTTCTTC.

This chain uses TRBV7-2 with TRBJ2-2, with TRBD2 as a possible D gene (5 bases). The germline V gene has CDR1 SGHTA and CDR2 FQGNSA. Trimming cost V 5 bases and J 5 bases, with 12 bases left between them. CDR3 size: 14 residues. In DNA, the CDR3 is TGTGCCAGCAGCCGGTCCGGGGAAACCGGGGAGCTGTTTTTT. It translates to CASSRSGETGELFF.

In nucleotides, the CDR3 is TGCGCCAGCAGCCCGAGCGGTAATGAGCAGTTCTTC. Its protein is CASSPSGNEQFF. The chain is built from TRBV5-1 and TRBJ2-1; perhaps TRBD2 as D (5 bases). V lost 4 bases and J lost 7, with 9 bases in between. Germline lookup yields CDR1 SGHRS and CDR2 YFSETQ. This CDR3 has 12 residues.

The CDR3 nucleotides read TGTGCCAGCGGGGCCACCTCTGGAAACACCATATATTTT. Translation gives CASGATSGNTIYF. The genes are TRBV11-1 and TRBJ1-3; weak D call: TRBD1 (5 bases). The length of the CDR3 is 13 residues. V lost 8 bases and J lost 0, with 8 bases in between. The germline V gene encodes CDR1 SGHAT and CDR2 FQDESV (reference sequence).

V and J are TRBV7-6 and TRBJ2-3, with TRBD1 identical over 7 bases. The CDR3 has 20 residues. V shed 7 bases and J 2 bases; nucleotides not matched to a gene: 24. In germline, CDR1 is SGHVS, CDR2 FNYEAQ. Written as DNA, the CDR3 is TGTGCCAGCACCTCACGCCCTTTGTCTTCGGGACAGCTTAACACAGATACGCAGTATTTT. As protein: CASTSRPLSSGQLNTDTQYF.

The rearrangement uses TRBV28 and TRBJ2-7; possibly TRBD1 for D (8 bases). This CDR3 has 17 amino acids. The V end lost 5 bases, the J end lost 5 bases, and 25 bases lay between the germline ends. Germline V gene data show CDR1 as MDHEN and CDR2 as SYDVKM. The CDR3 DNA reads TGTGCCAGCAGTCCGAGCGGGACAGGCAGCAAGGATCACGAGCAGTACTTC. Translating it yields CASSPSGTGSKDHEQYF.

This clone was seen more than once but under ten times. The V gene is TRBV15, the J gene TRBJ2-3; 8 bases agree with TRBD1. This CDR3 has 14 amino acids. Germline V gene sequence: CDR1 LNHNV, CDR2 YYDKDF (reference sequence). The junction had 3 bases not matched to a gene; V was cut back by 3 bases and J by 4 bases. In DNA, the CDR3 is TGTGCCACCAGCAGGGACAGGGAGGCAGATACGCAGTATTTT. Residues: CATSRDREADTQYF. The full variable domain, with the rest looked up from reference TRBV15 and TRBJ2-3, is DAMVIQNPRYQVTQFGKPVTLSCSQTLNHNVMYWYQQKSSQAPKLLFHYYDKDFNNEADTPDNFQSRRPNTSFCFLDIRSPGLGDTAMYLCATSRDREADTQYFGPGTRLTVL.

The chain carries TRBV27 and TRBJ2-1; D might be TRBD2 (6 bases). The CDR3 consists of 14 residues. Trimming removed 4 bases from V and 3 bases from J, with 10 bases in between. Germline V gene lookup returns CDR1 MNHEY and CDR2 SMNVEV (reference sequence). In DNA form, the CDR3 reads TGTGCCAGCAGTTATCTGGGGGGCTACAATGAGCAGTTCTTC. This gives the protein CASSYLGGYNEQFF.

The CDR3 sequence: CASSYSASGRPYEQYF. The CDR3 region has the DNA TGTGCCAGCAGTTACTCGGCTAGCGGGAGGCCCTACGAGCAGTACTTC. The chain is built from TRBV6-5 and TRBJ2-7, with 11 bases lining up with TRBD2. CDR3 length: 16 residues. The germline V gene encodes CDR1 MNHEY and CDR2 SVGAGI. With V trimmed by 0 bases and J by 2 bases, 3 bases remained unmatched.

DNA for the CDR3: TGTGCCAGCACCCTAAAGTTGAACACTGAAGCTTTCTTT. The encoded protein is CASTLKLNTEAFF. The chain joins TRBV7-8 to TRBJ1-1; no clear D. This CDR3 comprises 13 residues. The ends were cut back, 7 bases at V and 0 bases at J, with 9 bases in the middle. Germline V gives CDR1 SGHVS, CDR2 FQNEAQ.